This is a list of T cell receptor beta chains from one sample in a study of T cell repertoires in cytomegalovirus infection. TCRdb itself ran the reads through MiXCR, one entry per CDR3 protein. The table has roughly 180,000 distinct CDR3 sequences, roughly 15% seen once. Source material: CD8+ T cells from PBMCs. Receptor source: a human donor in good health (CMV status not recorded). Some clones in this sample may be carry-over from other donors' samples. The CDR3 runs from the conserved cysteine through the conserved F or W. Fields, in order: clone size, D gene, J gene, V gene, CDR3 length, CDR3 protein, CDR3 DNA. The D gene is left open where the match is weak. Rows may omit the clone size; those that give it use once, few, many or a size class.

>.|TRBD2|TRBJ2-5|TRBV12-3/TRBV12-4|15
CASSSLAGGQETQYF
TGTGCCAGCAGTTCCTTAGCGGGGGGCCAAGAGACCCAGTACTTC
>many|.|TRBJ1-5|TRBV7-8|15
CASSPMGSLNQPQHF
TGTGCCAGCAGCCCCATGGGGAGTCTCAATCAGCCCCAGCATTTT
>.|.|TRBJ1-6|TRBV25-1|15
CASSEWGAGDSPLHF
TGTGCCAGCAGTGAATGGGGGGCTGGAGATTCACCCCTCCACTTT
>.|.|TRBJ2-7|TRBV12-3/TRBV12-4|14
CASSPEGGGGKQYF
TGTGCCAGCAGCCCGGAAGGCGGGGGCGGTAAGCAGTACTTC
>few|.|TRBJ2-7|TRBV20-1|13
CSARALGIYEQYF
TGCAGTGCTAGGGCGCTCGGGATCTACGAGCAGTACTTC
>.|TRBD1|TRBJ2-7|TRBV7-9|16
CASRKTQGSTSYEQYF
TGTGCCAGCAGGAAAACACAGGGGTCCACCTCCTACGAGCAGTACTTC
>.|TRBD2|TRBJ2-5|TRBV7-9|17
CASSLAGGQPIQETQYF
TGTGCCAGCAGCTTAGCGGGAGGGCAGCCGATTCAAGAGACCCAGTACTTC
>few|.|TRBJ1-2|TRBV7-9|14
CASSPGGLNYGYTF
TGTGCCAGCAGCCCCGGTGGGCTGAACTATGGCTACACCTTC
>many|.|TRBJ2-1|TRBV27|14
CASSLASKRNEQFF
TGTGCCAGCAGTTTGGCCTCTAAGAGGAATGAGCAGTTCTTC
>few|TRBD2|TRBJ2-3|TRBV7-9|16
CASSSRLAGFTDTQYF
TGTGCCAGCAGCTCCCGACTAGCGGGTTTCACAGATACGCAGTATTTT
>once|TRBD1|TRBJ2-7|TRBV10-3|18
CAISDWDRVTDPSYEQYF
TGTGCCATCAGTGATTGGGACAGGGTCACCGACCCCTCCTACGAGCAGTACTTC
>.|.|TRBJ2-2|TRBV7-8|12
CASSWISGELFF
TGTGCCAGCAGCTGGATAAGCGGGGAGCTGTTTTTT
>many|.|TRBJ2-7|TRBV7-2|13
CASSLNTFYEQYF
TGTGCCAGCAGCTTAAACACCTTCTACGAGCAGTACTTC
>.|.|TRBJ1-2|TRBV9|10
CASSGYGYTF
TGTGCCAGCAGCGGGTATGGCTACACCTTC
>many|.|TRBJ2-4|TRBV28|13
CAVVSEGKNIQYF
TGTGCCGTCGTGTCCGAGGGCAAAAACATTCAGTACTTC
>.|TRBD1|TRBJ1-5|TRBV12-3/TRBV12-4|17
CASSLKGTGAGRQPQHF
TGTGCCAGCAGTCTAAAAGGCACAGGGGCAGGAAGGCAGCCCCAGCATTTT
>few|.|TRBJ2-7|TRBV27|14
CASSPPSQAYEQYF
TGTGCCAGCAGTCCCCCATCCCAGGCCTACGAGCAGTACTTC
>.|TRBD2|TRBJ2-1|TRBV2|18
CASEGLAGGFSSYNEQFF
TGTGCCAGCGAGGGACTAGCGGGGGGATTCAGCTCCTACAATGAGCAGTTCTTC
>.|TRBD1|TRBJ2-2|TRBV7-9|18
CASSASRDRGTHTGELFF
TGTGCCAGCAGCGCCAGCCGGGACAGGGGTACCCACACCGGGGAGCTGTTTTTT
>few|TRBD1|TRBJ1-1|TRBV6-2/TRBV6-3|15
CASSYERDSPFEAFF
TGTGCCAGCAGTTACGAAAGGGACAGCCCGTTTGAGGCTTTCTTT
>.|TRBD1|TRBJ2-7|TRBV7-9|17
CASSLPSGMDRGGEQYF
TGTGCCAGCAGCTTGCCCTCAGGGATGGACAGGGGAGGCGAGCAGTACTTC
>few|TRBD1|TRBJ2-2|TRBV28|15
CASSTWTGGNGELFF
TGTGCCAGCAGTACTTGGACAGGGGGCAACGGGGAGCTGTTTTTT
>.|.|TRBJ2-1|TRBV20-1|13
CSAHQAAYNEQFF
TGCAGTGCCCACCAAGCAGCCTACAATGAGCAGTTCTTC
>few|.|TRBJ1-1|TRBV6-2/TRBV6-3|14
CASSPAALNTEAFF
TGTGCCAGCAGCCCAGCGGCCTTGAACACTGAAGCTTTCTTT
>.|.|TRBJ2-7|TRBV15|11
CATSREGEQYF
TGTGCCACCAGCAGAGAGGGCGAGCAGTACTTC
>.|TRBD1|TRBJ1-6|TRBV10-3|15
CAISQTTGVDSPLHF
TGTGCCATCAGCCAGACGACAGGGGTGGATTCACCCCTCCACTTT
>few|TRBD2|TRBJ2-7|TRBV4-1|17
CASSQEPELAVSYEQYF
TGCGCCAGCAGCCAAGAACCGGAACTAGCGGTCTCCTACGAGCAGTACTTC
>.|.|TRBJ1-2|TRBV9|12
CASSVGTVGYTF
TGTGCCAGCAGCGTAGGAACAGTTGGCTACACCTTC
>few|.|TRBJ1-1|TRBV7-6|14
CASHRENMNTEAFF
TGTGCCAGCCACCGAGAGAACATGAACACTGAAGCTTTCTTT
>many|TRBD1|TRBJ1-6|TRBV7-2|15
CASSPPDRSNSPLHF
TGTGCCAGCAGCCCCCCGGACAGGTCAAATTCACCCCTCCACTTT
>few|.|TRBJ1-3|TRBV7-8|17
CASSLALGASSGNTIYF
TGTGCCAGCAGCTTAGCGCTGGGCGCAAGCTCTGGAAACACCATATATTTT
>few|.|TRBJ2-1|TRBV7-2|11
CASSSGPWKFF
TGTGCCAGCAGCTCCGGGCCTTGGAAGTTCTTC
>few|.|TRBJ1-1|TRBV6-2/TRBV6-3|14
CASSFYSGGTEAFF
TGTGCCAGCAGCTTCTACAGCGGAGGCACTGAAGCTTTCTTT
>few|.|TRBJ1-2|TRBV7-9|13
CASTAAGGRGYTF
TGTGCCAGCACCGCTGCGGGGGGGAGAGGCTACACCTTC
>.|TRBD1|TRBJ1-2|TRBV20-1|13
CSARDEGARGYTF
TGCAGTGCTAGAGATGAGGGGGCTAGGGGCTACACCTTC
>few|.|TRBJ1-1|TRBV6-1|15
CASSFTLWMNTEAFF
TGTGCCAGCAGTTTCACCCTTTGGATGAACACTGAAGCTTTCTTT
>few|.|TRBJ2-5|TRBV7-6|16
CASSLAPSPAQETQYF
TGTGCCAGCAGCTTAGCGCCCTCCCCGGCCCAAGAGACCCAGTACTTC
>.|.|TRBJ1-2|TRBV12-5|20
CASGLGYGRGPGISNYGYTF
TGTGCTAGTGGTTTGGGGTACGGTAGAGGACCAGGTATCTCTAACTATGGCTACACCTTC
>.|.|TRBJ1-5|TRBV6-8|13
CASIREFNQPQHF
TGTGCCAGCATTCGGGAATTCAATCAGCCCCAGCATTTT
>.|.|TRBJ1-2|TRBV20-1|14
CSARKASGYYGYTF
TGCAGTGCTAGAAAGGCATCGGGGTACTATGGCTACACCTTC
>.|TRBD2|TRBJ2-7|TRBV7-6|16
CASSLAHREGGREQYF
TGTGCCAGCAGCTTAGCTCATAGGGAGGGTGGGCGCGAGCAGTACTTC
>few|TRBD1|TRBJ2-1|TRBV6-2/TRBV6-3|15
CASSPRQGTYNEQFF
TGTGCCAGCAGCCCTAGACAGGGGACCTACAATGAGCAGTTCTTC
>.|TRBD2|TRBJ2-7|TRBV5-6|15
CASSLQRGGPYEQYF
TGTGCCAGCAGCCTCCAGCGGGGGGGCCCCTACGAGCAGTACTTC
>.|.|TRBJ1-2|TRBV29-1|13
CSVEDGILEGYTF
TGCAGCGTGGAGGACGGAATTCTAGAAGGCTACACCTTC
>.|.|TRBJ2-7|TRBV27|14
CASSLVGLFGEQYF
TGTGCCAGCAGTTTAGTAGGACTGTTCGGCGAGCAGTACTTC
>.|TRBD1|TRBJ1-6|TRBV13|15
CASSFGTAYNSPLHF
TGTGCCAGCAGCTTTGGGACAGCTTATAATTCACCCCTCCACTTT
>few|.|TRBJ2-7|TRBV7-2|16
CASSLFLDSQFYEQYF
TGTGCCAGCAGCTTATTTCTTGACTCCCAGTTCTACGAGCAGTACTTC
>.|TRBD1|TRBJ1-6|TRBV7-6|16
CASSPGTGESGTPLHF
TGTGCCAGCAGCCCTGGGACAGGGGAAAGCGGGACACCCCTCCACTTT
>.|.|TRBJ2-5|TRBV11-2|15
CASSGLGRTSETQYF
TGTGCCAGCAGCGGACTGGGACGGACCTCAGAGACCCAGTACTTC
>few|.|TRBJ2-1|TRBV10-1|14
CASSEMGKRNEQFF
TGCGCCAGCAGTGAAATGGGGAAGAGGAATGAGCAGTTCTTC
>.|.|TRBJ1-1|TRBV28|11
CASRVSAEAFF
TGTGCCAGCAGGGTCTCCGCTGAAGCTTTCTTT
>few|TRBD1|TRBJ2-5|TRBV11-2|16
CASSPRGGSRQETQYF
TGTGCCAGCAGCCCTAGAGGGGGCAGCCGCCAAGAGACCCAGTACTTC
>.|.|TRBJ2-4|TRBV14|17
CASSPRPSTGHKNIQYF
TGTGCCAGCAGCCCCAGACCCTCCACAGGACACAAAAACATTCAGTACTTC
>.|.|TRBJ2-1|TRBV27|13
CASSLSKGGEQFF
TGTGCCAGCAGTTTATCGAAGGGGGGTGAGCAGTTCTTC
>few|TRBD1|TRBJ1-1|TRBV3-1|14
CASSLPQGSTEAFF
TGTGCCAGCAGCCTTCCACAGGGGAGCACTGAAGCTTTCTTT
>.|.|TRBJ1-1|TRBV28|13
CASSPLGYTEAFF
TGTGCCAGCAGCCCATTGGGGTACACTGAAGCTTTCTTT
>.|.|TRBJ2-7|TRBV12-3/TRBV12-4|14
CASGYGETDYEQYF
TGTGCAAGCGGCTATGGGGAGACGGACTACGAGCAGTACTTC
>.|TRBD1|TRBJ1-1|TRBV7-9|13
CAGDREGNTEAFF
TGTGCCGGCGACAGGGAAGGCAACACTGAAGCTTTCTTT
>.|.|TRBJ1-3|TRBV6-5|15
CAAGGLTGRRNTIYF
TGTGCCGCTGGGGGTTTGACAGGAAGAAGAAACACCATATATTTT
>few|TRBD1|TRBJ2-7|TRBV7-6|14
CASSLGQGMSEQYF
TGTGCCAGCAGCTTAGGACAGGGCATGTCCGAGCAGTACTTC